This TCR beta chain was sequenced in a study of Graves' ophthalmopathy and Graves' hyperthyroidism. Study-wide context: At initial diagnosis, peripheral blood was obtained, and this preceded any treatment.

CDR1 is SEHNR, CDR2 FQNEAQ, per germline (reference sequence). The CDR3 runs to 15 residues. Scientists amplified the TCR beta CDR3 regions from RNA transcripts. HTBI primers were employed in first-round RT-PCR, then a second-round multiplex PCR followed. TCRdb reprocessed the multiplex PCR reads with MiXCR, giving one entry per CDR3 protein. The sample contains 660,000 or so distinct CDR3 sequences, roughly 41% of which appear only once. CAS ≥3, NOSPECS ≥4, moderate-to-severe activity and duration under 3 months marked donors with ophthalmopathy. Diagnosis was based on clinical symptoms, serum thyroxine, TRAb, thyroid ultrasound and orbital computed tomography. Comments on this clonotype: Its cognate antigen is unknown. Germline is not matched at one junction end, which may reflect a read error.

Findings of the study overall: Blood was where most expanded thyroid clonotypes above 0.001 frequency also turned up.

The rearrangement joins TRBV7-9 to TRBJ2-2; possibly TRBD1 or TRBD2 for D (5 bases each). The receptor's source is an adult man with Graves' ophthalmopathy. Sequencing was done on a sample of peripheral blood. DNA for the CDR3: TGTGCCAGCAGCTTAAAACCACCGGGGACCGGGGAGCCGTTTTTT. This codes for CASSLKPPGTGEPFF.